This T cell receptor beta chain was identified during a study of T cell responses to AZD1222 COVID-19 vaccine. Study results and caveats: There were mostly white British donors and more females than males, and clonal diversity was possibly underestimated. Of spike-specific TCRs, nearly half reportedly target regions left unmutated in variants. The study identified only five to seven AZD1222 recipients as seropositive at baseline.

Assay: immunoSEQ multiplex PCR; the TCRdb copy retains only in-frame clones and omits some. The sample includes over 85,000 clones, 85% to 90% seen only once; the top ten take 16%. V lost 1 base, J lost 3 bases, and 10 bases lay in between. The V gene's germline CDR1 is SGHTA and CDR2 FQGNSA. The CDR3 sequence is 14 residues long. With regard to this clone: Its cognate antigen is unknown.

Combined were second doses at about 4 or about 12 weeks. The TCR sequence derives from an adult who received the AZD1222 COVID-19 vaccine. The sequencing used peripheral blood, collected 28 days after the second AZD1222 dose. This chain uses TRBV7-2 with TRBJ2-7; tentatively, D is TRBD2 (5 bases). The chain's CDR3 is CASSLVLLDYEQYF. DNA for the CDR3: TGTGCCAGCAGCTTAGTGTTACTAGACTACGAGCAGTACTTC.